The 22 T cell receptor beta chains below were found in one sample sequenced in a study of blood T cell repertoires in COVID-19. Data came from immunoSEQ multiplex PCR; TCRdb stores just in-frame clones and leaves some out. This table holds just over 200,000 clones, roughly 75% found once. The sample was peripheral blood. All receptors derive from a woman between 70 and 85 years old with acute or convalescent COVID-19.

The V gene is TRBV6-1, the J gene TRBJ2-1; TRBD1 might be the D (5 bases). The germline V gene has CDR1 MNHNS and CDR2 SASEGT. Trimming left V 3 bases short and J 8 bases short, with 14 bases between. This CDR3 has 14 amino acids. In DNA, the CDR3 is TGTGCCAGCAGTGAGAGGCAGTTAGGGGATGAGCAGTTCTTC. Its translation: CASSERQLGDEQFF.

The chain couples TRBV12-3 or TRBV12-4 to TRBJ1-1; D possibly corresponds to TRBD1 (6 bases). There are 13 residues in the CDR3. Trimming stripped 5 bases from V and 4 bases from J, with 11 bases between. The CDR3 spells CASSVSRGTEAFF. The CDR3, as DNA: TGTGCCAGCAGTGTGAGCAGGGGCACTGAAGCTTTCTTT.

This clone occurred once. The rearrangement links TRBV3-1 (or the pseudogene TRBV3-2) to TRBJ2-7; the D gene is possibly TRBD2 (6 bases). The CDR3 consists of 14 residues. Germline CDR1 is LGHDT and CDR2 is YNNKEL (reference sequence). Deletions cut 4 bases from V and 4 bases from J, with 14 bases between. The CDR3 here is CASSLAGLAYEQYF. Here the CDR3 DNA reads TGTGCCAGCAGCCTCGCGGGGCTAGCGTACGAGCAGTACTTC.

The chain joins TRBV5-1 to TRBJ1-4; the match to TRBD1 covers 8 bases. Unmatched junction bases numbered 0, after V lost 0 bases and J lost 8 bases. The CDR3 contains 13 residues. CDR1 is SGHRS, CDR2 YFSETQ, per germline. CDR3 DNA sequence: TGCGCCAGCAGCTTGGGACAGGGGGAAAAACTGTTTTTT. This gives the protein CASSLGQGEKLFF.

J is TRBJ1-4 and V is TRBV28, with a weak D call TRBD1 (5 bases). This CDR3 is built from 13 residues. Trimming left V 8 bases short and J 8 bases short, with 15 bases between. Germline V gene data show CDR1 as MDHEN and CDR2 as SYDVKM. This CDR3 reads CASATSGREKLFF. The CDR3 DNA sequence: TGTGCCAGCGCGACATCAGGGCGGGAAAAACTGTTTTTT.

J is TRBJ1-5 and V is TRBV3-1 (or the pseudogene TRBV3-2); D remains unclear. The CDR3 sequence is 15 residues long. The germline CDR1 and CDR2 sequences are LGHDT and YNNKEL (reference sequence). V was clipped by 0 bases and J by 4 bases, with 10 bases between them. CDR3 region: CASSQDATDNQPQHF. The CDR3 DNA follows: TGTGCCAGCAGCCAAGATGCTACAGATAATCAGCCCCAGCATTTT.

The genes are TRBV28 and TRBJ2-6; TRBD1 might be the D (5 bases). The CDR3 is 16 amino acids. Looked up from germline, CDR1 is MDHEN and CDR2 is SYDVKM. V was clipped by 3 bases and J by 3 bases, with 12 bases between them. The CDR3 spells CASSLVGALGANVLTF. The CDR3 DNA sequence: TGTGCCAGCAGTTTGGTTGGGGCGCTTGGGGCCAACGTCCTGACTTTC.

This chain connects TRBV2 to TRBJ1-4; 7 bases are shared with TRBD1. The CDR3 is made up of 14 amino acids. Trimming removed 11 bases from V and 6 bases from J; junction bases left unmatched: 12. CDR1 is SNHLY and CDR2 is FYNNEI in the germline V gene. The CDR3 bases are TGTGCCGGGGTGTCCGGGACAGCATATGAAAAACTGTTTTTT. Residues: CAGVSGTAYEKLFF.

The rearrangement uses TRBV28 and TRBJ2-1; TRBD2 might be the D (5 bases). CDR3 size: 15 residues. Germline V gene sequence: CDR1 MDHEN, CDR2 SYDVKM. The V end lost 2 bases, the J end lost 4 bases, and 12 bases lay between the germline ends. The CDR3 loop is CASSLEGEPYNEQFF. In DNA form, the CDR3 reads TGTGCCAGCAGTTTAGAGGGTGAACCTTACAATGAGCAGTTCTTC.

CDR3 DNA sequence: TGTGCCAGCTCACCACCTCTAGCTGGCACAGATACGCAGTATTTT. Translated: CASSPPLAGTDTQYF. The V and J genes are TRBV18 and TRBJ2-3, with a tentative D call TRBD2 (5 bases). Trimming left V 0 bases short and J 1 base short, with 8 bases between. This CDR3 is built from 15 residues. Germline values: CDR1 KGHSH, CDR2 LQKENI.

The chain recombines TRBV11-2 with TRBJ2-1; 9 nucleotides agree with TRBD2. The CDR3 is made up of 16 amino acids. V gave up 5 bases and J gave up 10 bases; unmatched junction bases: 15. CDR1 is SGHAT, CDR2 FQNNGV, per germline. This chain's CDR3 is CASSPQRTSALWEQFF. Written as DNA, the CDR3 is TGTGCCAGCAGCCCTCAGCGGACTAGCGCCCTATGGGAGCAGTTCTTC.

V is TRBV7-6 and J is TRBJ2-5, with 8 positions matching TRBD2. Per germline, CDR1 SGHVS and CDR2 FNYEAQ. Unmatched junction bases numbered 6, after V lost 4 bases and J lost 5 bases. The CDR3 sequence is 14 residues long. Here the CDR3 DNA reads TGTGCCAGCAGCTCTGGACTAGCCGCCGAGACCCAGTACTTC. It encodes CASSSGLAAETQYF.

The chain carries TRBV18 and TRBJ1-2; D gene unclear. Germline V gives CDR1 KGHSH, CDR2 LQKENI. This CDR3 has 15 residues. V lost 3 bases to trimming and J lost 4 bases, with 15 bases between them. The CDR3 protein is CASSPSGYTTYGYTF. The DNA of the CDR3 is TGTGCCAGCTCACCGTCGGGGTACACCACCTATGGCTACACCTTC. The entire variable domain, with the rest obtained from reference TRBV18 and TRBJ1-2, is as follows: NAGVMQNPRHLVRRRGQEARLRCSPMKGHSHVYWYRQLPEEGLKFMVYLQKENIIDESGMPKERFSAEFPKEGPSILRIQQVVRGDSAAYFCASSPSGYTTYGYTFGSGTRLTVV.

The rearrangement links TRBV5-1 to TRBJ2-7; 7 bases are shared with TRBD1. After removal of 0 bases from V and 4 bases from J, the junction contained 13 bases not matched to a gene. Per the germline V gene, CDR1 is SGHRS and CDR2 is YFSETQ. This CDR3 region has 17 residues. CDR3 in amino acids: CASSLVPRQGGLYEQYF. The CDR3, as DNA: TGCGCCAGCAGCTTGGTCCCTCGACAGGGTGGATTATACGAGCAGTACTTC. Full variable domain (rest looked up from reference TRBV5-1 and TRBJ2-7): KAGVTQTPRYLIKTRGQQVTLSCSPISGHRSVSWYQQTPGQGLQFLFEYFSETQRNKGNFPGRFSGRQFSNSRSEMNVSTLELGDSALYLCASSLVPRQGGLYEQYFGPGTRLTVT.

The gene calls are TRBV11-3 and TRBJ2-5; 12 positions match TRBD2. CDR3 length equals 18 residues. The germline CDR1 and CDR2 sequences are SGHNT and YENEEA. The V and J ends lost 5 bases and 4 bases, in that order; junction bases with no gene match: 14. CDR3 bases: TGTGCCAGCAGCACTCGACTAGCGGGGGCCCCCCCGGGAGAGACCCAGTACTTC. Translating gives CASSTRLAGAPPGETQYF.

The chain recombines TRBV5-5 with TRBJ2-7; 10 nucleotides line up with TRBD1. V shed 4 bases and J 7 bases; nucleotides not matched to a gene: 8. Germline loops: CDR1 SGHKS, CDR2 YYEKEE (reference sequence). This CDR3 spans 14 amino acids. The CDR3 DNA sequence: TGTGCCAGCAGCACCCCGACAGGGGGCTGGGAGCAGTACTTC. This codes for CASSTPTGGWEQYF.

The chain employs TRBV7-9 and TRBJ2-2; tentative D call: TRBD2 (6 bases). The CDR3 is 16 residues long. V lost 4 bases to trimming and J lost 6 bases, with 18 bases between them. The germline gives CDR1 SEHNR, CDR2 FQNEAQ (reference sequence). Here the CDR3 DNA reads TGTGCCAGCAGCTATTGGGGGGAGCGGTATCCCGGGGAGCTGTTTTTT. The encoded protein is CASSYWGERYPGELFF. Full variable domain (outside the CDR3, taken from reference TRBV7-9 and TRBJ2-2): DTGVSQNPRHKITKRGQNVTFRCDPISEHNRLYWYRQTLGQGPEFLTYFQNEAQLEKSRLLSDRFSAERPKGSFSTLEIQRTEQGDSAMYLCASSYWGERYPGELFFGEGSRLTVL.

This clone was seen many times. The CDR3 sequence is CASSPLDSGGYTF. CDR3 coding DNA: TGTGCCAGCAGCCCTCTTGATTCGGGAGGCTACACCTTC. The V call is TRBV3-1 (or the pseudogene TRBV3-2), the J call TRBJ1-2; D gene ambiguous. This CDR3 contains 13 residues. Trimming cost V 4 bases and J 8 bases, with 14 bases left between them. The germline V gene has CDR1 LGHDT and CDR2 YNNKEL (reference sequence).

This chain joins TRBV28 and TRBJ1-1; D unclear. V gave up 2 bases and J gave up 4 bases, with 11 bases separating them. CDR3 size: 14 residues. The germline V gene has CDR1 MDHEN and CDR2 SYDVKM. This CDR3 reads CASSLPAGRTEAFF. In DNA form, the CDR3 reads TGTGCCAGCAGTTTACCGGCGGGTCGCACTGAAGCTTTCTTT.

The rearrangement joins TRBV10-3 to TRBJ1-3; 7 nucleotides line up with TRBD1. Trimming cost V 5 bases and J 0 bases; bases outside gene matches: 7. The germline V gene encodes CDR1 ENHRY and CDR2 SYGVKD. This CDR3 comprises 16 residues. The CDR3 sequence is CAISNRGQSSGNTIYF. The CDR3 DNA reads TGTGCCATCAGTAACAGGGGTCAAAGCTCTGGAAACACCATATATTTT.

This clone was seen a single time. The chain has TRBV24-1 and TRBJ2-3, with D perhaps TRBD2 (5 bases). Trimming left V 5 bases short and J 4 bases short, with 12 bases between. Looked up from germline, CDR1 is KGHDR and CDR2 is SFDVKD. This CDR3 spans 14 amino acids. The DNA for the CDR3 is TGTGCCACCAGTGGTACCTCCGGGGCAGATACGCAGTATTTT. Protein sequence: CATSGTSGADTQYF.

This chain joins TRBV10-3 and TRBJ2-7; 10 bases fit TRBD2. The length of the CDR3 is 14 residues. Germline CDR1 reads ENHRY; CDR2 reads SYGVKD. V shed 5 bases and J 0 bases; nucleotides not matched to a gene: 1. The CDR3 DNA is TGTGCCATCAGTTGGACTAGCGGCTCCTACGAGCAGTACTTC. Translating it yields CAISWTSGSYEQYF.